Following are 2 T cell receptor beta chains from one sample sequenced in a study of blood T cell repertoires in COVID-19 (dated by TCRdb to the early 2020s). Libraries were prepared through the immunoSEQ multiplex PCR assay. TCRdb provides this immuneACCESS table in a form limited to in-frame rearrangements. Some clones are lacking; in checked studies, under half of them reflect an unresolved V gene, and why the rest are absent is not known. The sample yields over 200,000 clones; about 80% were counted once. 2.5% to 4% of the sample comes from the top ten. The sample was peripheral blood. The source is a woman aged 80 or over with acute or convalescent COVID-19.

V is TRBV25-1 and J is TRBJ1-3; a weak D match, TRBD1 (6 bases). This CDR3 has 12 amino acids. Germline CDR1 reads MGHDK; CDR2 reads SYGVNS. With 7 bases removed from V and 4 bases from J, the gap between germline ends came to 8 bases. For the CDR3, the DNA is TGTGCCAGCAACGGACAGGGAAACACCATATATTTT. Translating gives CASNGQGNTIYF.

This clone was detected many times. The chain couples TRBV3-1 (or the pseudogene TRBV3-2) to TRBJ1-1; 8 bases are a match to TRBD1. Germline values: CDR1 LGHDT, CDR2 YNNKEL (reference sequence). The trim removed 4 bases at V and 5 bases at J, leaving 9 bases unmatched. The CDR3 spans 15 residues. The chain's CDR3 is CASSPRTGSRTEAFF. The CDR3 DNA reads TGTGCCAGCAGCCCTCGGACAGGGAGTCGAACTGAAGCTTTCTTT.